Listed below are T cell receptor beta chains from one sample, sequenced in a study of T-cell reconstitution after alpha-beta-depleted transplantation in children. A single record per CDR3 protein comes from TCRdb applying MiXCR to the PCR reads. The sample contains 200,000 to 250,000 distinct CDR3 sequences, 9.7% of which appear only once. The sample consisted of PBMCs from the stem cell graft donor, taken from the stem cell graft. The origin of the receptors is a human donor who donated a stem cell graft to a child with SCID. The CDR3 runs from the conserved cysteine through the conserved F or W. The D gene is left open where the match is weak. Clone sizes are given selectively: once, few, many, or a class where the clone is expanded.

clone size | J gene | D gene | V gene | CDR3 protein | CDR3 DNA
many | TRBJ2-5 | - | TRBV18 | CASSPSLVSMALQETQYF | TGTGCCAGCTCACCAAGCTTGGTTTCCATGGCGCTCCAAGAGACCCAGTACTTC
many | TRBJ2-1 | - | TRBV5-1 | CASTSMAQYNEQFF | TGCGCCAGCACCAGCATGGCGCAGTACAATGAGCAGTTCTTC
many | TRBJ1-1 | - | TRBV15 | CATLRGGQRNTEAFF | TGTGCCACCCTTAGAGGCGGACAGCGGAACACTGAAGCTTTCTTT
- | TRBJ2-5 | TRBD2 | TRBV6-1 | CASSLRRGGMQETQYF | TGTGCCAGCAGCCTACGGCGGGGGGGGATGCAAGAGACCCAGTACTTC
many | TRBJ1-4 | - | TRBV10-1 | CASSESLSGGPGEKLFF | TGCGCCAGCAGTGAGTCTCTTTCTGGGGGGCCGGGTGAAAAACTGTTTTTT
many | TRBJ1-1 | - | TRBV5-1 | CASSLEGGRNTEAFF | TGCGCCAGCAGCTTGGAGGGGGGCAGGAACACTGAAGCTTTCTTT
few | TRBJ1-2 | - | TRBV6-2/TRBV6-3 | CASSYRVPNYGYTF | TGTGCCAGCAGCTACAGGGTTCCTAACTATGGCTACACCTTC
many | TRBJ2-2 | - | TRBV6-2/TRBV6-3 | CASSYSDAGELFF | TGTGCCAGCAGTTACTCGGACGCCGGGGAGCTGTTTTTT
many | TRBJ1-1 | - | TRBV10-3 | CAISELEGQVTEAFF | TGTGCCATCAGTGAGTTGGAGGGCCAAGTCACTGAAGCTTTCTTT
many | TRBJ2-2 | TRBD1 | TRBV5-1 | CASSPGTGGLTGELFF | TGCGCCAGCAGCCCCGGGACAGGGGGCCTCACCGGGGAGCTGTTTTTT
few | TRBJ2-1 | - | TRBV4-3 | CASSLGRVSYNEQFF | TGCGCCAGCAGCCTAGGCAGGGTCTCCTACAATGAGCAGTTCTTC
many | TRBJ1-6 | TRBD1 | TRBV5-1 | CASSEGTANSPLHF | TGCGCCAGCAGCGAAGGGACAGCTAATTCACCCCTCCACTTT
many | TRBJ2-7 | - | TRBV20-1 | CSARGAGRDEMQYF | TGCAGTGCTAGAGGGGCAGGGAGAGACGAAATGCAGTACTTC
- | TRBJ2-5 | TRBD2 | TRBV11-2 | CASSLDGGVSLQETQYF | TGTGCCAGCAGCTTAGACGGGGGGGTCTCCCTCCAAGAGACCCAGTACTTC
- | TRBJ2-5 | - | TRBV21-1 | CASRETQYF | TGTGCCAGCAGAGAGACCCAGTACTTC
- | TRBJ1-5 | - | TRBV11-2 | CASSGHLNQPQHF | TGTGCCAGCAGCGGACACCTCAATCAGCCCCAGCATTTT
many | TRBJ2-1 | TRBD1 | TRBV5-1 | CASSPLTGGRDNEQFF | TGCGCCAGCAGTCCTCTTACAGGGGGTAGAGACAATGAGCAGTTCTTC
few | TRBJ2-4 | - | TRBV7-8 | CASSLGQWDPVQYF | TGTGCCAGCAGCCTTGGACAGTGGGACCCCGTTCAGTACTTC
many | TRBJ2-5 | - | TRBV5-1 | CASSFRGVETQYF | TGCGCCAGCAGCTTCAGGGGGGTAGAGACCCAGTACTTC
many | TRBJ1-3 | - | TRBV7-2 | CASSLLGIGNTIYF | TGTGCCAGCAGCTTACTAGGGATTGGAAACACCATATATTTT
- | TRBJ2-1 | TRBD2 | TRBV27 | CASSYPSGGPNNEQFF | TGTGCCAGCAGTTACCCTAGCGGGGGGCCCAACAATGAGCAGTTCTTC
- | TRBJ1-3 | TRBD1 | TRBV15 | CATSRDAGGGNTIYF | TGTGCCACCAGCAGAGATGCAGGGGGTGGAAACACCATATATTTT
many | TRBJ1-2 | TRBD1 | TRBV10-3 | CAISSQGALNYGYTF | TGTGCCATCTCGTCACAGGGGGCTCTTAACTATGGCTACACCTTC
many | TRBJ1-1 | TRBD1 | TRBV5-1 | CASSRGSGTGSEAFF | TGCGCCAGCAGCCGCGGATCCGGGACAGGGTCTGAAGCTTTCTTT
many | TRBJ2-7 | TRBD1 | TRBV28 | CASRRDRETYEQYF | TGTGCCAGCCGGAGGGACAGGGAAACCTACGAGCAGTACTTC
many | TRBJ1-2 | - | TRBV20-1 | CSATRDVGYGYTF | TGCAGTGCCACACGGGACGTCGGCTATGGCTACACCTTC
- | TRBJ1-1 | - | TRBV18 | CASSPGSQGSEAFF | TGTGCCAGCTCACCTGGGAGCCAAGGGTCTGAAGCTTTCTTT
many | TRBJ1-6 | TRBD1 | TRBV20-1 | CSAPADRGKYSPLHF | TGCAGTGCTCCGGCGGACAGGGGGAAGTATTCACCCCTCCACTTT
many | TRBJ2-7 | - | TRBV28 | CASSLALPGRSYEQYF | TGTGCCAGCAGTTTAGCCCTCCCGGGGAGGTCCTACGAGCAGTACTTC
many | TRBJ2-1 | - | TRBV28 | CASRLFNEQFF | TGTGCCAGCAGGCTTTTCAATGAGCAGTTCTTC
many | TRBJ2-7 | - | TRBV12-3/TRBV12-4 | CASSRVAYEQYF | TGTGCCAGCAGTCGGGTCGCCTACGAGCAGTACTTC
many | TRBJ1-3 | - | TRBV15 | CATSRDLASGNTIYF | TGTGCCACCAGCAGAGATCTGGCCTCTGGAAACACCATATATTTT
many | TRBJ1-4 | - | TRBV16 | CASSRTSSTNEKLFF | TGTGCCAGCAGCCGAACCAGCTCAACTAATGAAAAACTGTTTTTT
many | TRBJ1-1 | - | TRBV29-1 | CSVASVMEAFF | TGCAGCGTTGCCTCTGTTATGGAAGCTTTCTTT
many | TRBJ2-7 | - | TRBV12-3/TRBV12-4 | CASSLSGSEQYF | TGTGCCAGCAGTTTATCAGGGAGCGAGCAGTACTTC
many | TRBJ1-1 | - | TRBV6-1 | CASSQDPNTEAFF | TGTGCCAGCAGCCAGGACCCGAACACTGAAGCTTTCTTT
many | TRBJ2-1 | - | TRBV5-1 | CASSLGSTEQFF | TGCGCCAGCAGCTTGGGTAGTACTGAGCAGTTCTTC
- | TRBJ1-1 | TRBD1 | TRBV5-1 | CASSPGGTGGTEAFF | TGCGCCAGCAGCCCGGGGGGGACAGGCGGGACTGAAGCTTTCTTT
once | TRBJ2-3 | TRBD1 | TRBV5-1 | CASSPPGQSTDTQYF | TGCGCCAGCAGCCCTCCGGGACAGAGCACAGATACGCAGTATTTT
many | TRBJ2-1 | - | TRBV6-5 | CASWILRGEQFF | TGTGCCAGCTGGATTTTGAGGGGGGAGCAGTTCTTC
many | TRBJ2-7 | - | TRBV19 | CASSIWVRGGGTYEQYF | TGTGCCAGTAGTATTTGGGTTCGAGGCGGAGGGACCTACGAGCAGTACTTC
many | TRBJ1-5 | - | TRBV7-9 | CASSSTGIQPQHF | TGTGCCAGCAGCTCAACAGGGATTCAGCCCCAGCATTTT
many | TRBJ1-1 | - | TRBV7-2 | CASSLSRAVTEAFF | TGTGCCAGCAGCTTATCGCGGGCAGTCACTGAAGCTTTCTTT
many | TRBJ2-1 | - | TRBV5-5 | CASSWSEGNEQFF | TGTGCCAGCAGTTGGTCGGAGGGGAATGAGCAGTTCTTC
many | TRBJ1-3 | - | TRBV5-1 | CASSLLGVGNTIYF | TGCGCCAGCAGCTTGTTAGGGGTCGGAAACACCATATATTTT
few | TRBJ1-4 | - | TRBV7-7 | CASSQPLPGDGRGVKLFF | TGTGCCAGCAGCCAACCTCTCCCCGGAGATGGCAGGGGAGTAAAACTGTTTTTT
many | TRBJ1-5 | TRBD1 | TRBV7-2 | CASSSTGNNQPQHF | TGTGCCAGCAGCTCGACAGGGAACAATCAGCCCCAGCATTTT